These T cell receptor beta chains were read from a single sample in a study of T cell repertoires in cytomegalovirus infection. For these TCRs, the target antigens are not known. TCRdb processed the reads anew with MiXCR; each CDR3 protein has one entry. The table has roughly 68,000 distinct CDR3 sequences, 20% seen once. Specimen: CD8+ T cells from cultured PBMCs, collected from culture after CMV antigen stimulation. The receptor source for this set is a human donor in good health (CMV status not recorded). Some clones in this sample may be carry-over from other donors' samples. The CDR3 runs from the conserved cysteine through the conserved F or W. D genes are given only for firm matches.

TRBJ2-7	TRBV28	TRBD1	CASSLLGQGSEQYF
TRBJ2-2	TRBV7-2	-	CASSLGEVDYRRFNTGELFF
TRBJ1-5	TRBV6-2/TRBV6-3	-	CASSYPTGRNQPQHF
TRBJ2-1	TRBV6-2/TRBV6-3	TRBD1	CASSLPGQAYNEQFF
TRBJ2-3	TRBV7-9	-	CASHLRDFDPSTDTQYF
TRBJ2-3	TRBV12-3/TRBV12-4	TRBD2	CASSLIASGQGGDTQYF
TRBJ2-6	TRBV4-2	-	CASSQDNTGANGLTF
TRBJ2-3	TRBV7-2	-	CASSPPFEGEVDTQYF
TRBJ1-3	TRBV9	TRBD1	CASSVQGQPNSGNTIYF
TRBJ1-1	TRBV12-5	-	CASGLVSPEMNTEAFF
TRBJ1-1	TRBV25-1	-	CASTQGWITEAFF
TRBJ1-1	TRBV4-3	-	CASSQGPFIGQVGNTEAFF
TRBJ2-1	TRBV27	TRBD2	CASGQRGGEANEQFF
TRBJ2-1	TRBV30	-	CAWRSGNSVYEQFF
TRBJ1-2	TRBV12-3/TRBV12-4	-	CASAEWGGYTF
TRBJ1-4	TRBV29-1	-	CSVGVQGGLFF
TRBJ1-6	TRBV20-1	-	CSAPPGVGSPYNSPLHF
TRBJ2-1	TRBV5-6	TRBD2	CASSKSGVPAGNEQFF
TRBJ2-7	TRBV6-1	-	CARSGGLTYEQYF
TRBJ2-5	TRBV7-6	TRBD1	CASSYRDSSRETQYF
TRBJ1-6	TRBV7-2	-	CASSLEAVSPLHF
TRBJ1-1	TRBV4-3	-	CASSQRGNTEAFF